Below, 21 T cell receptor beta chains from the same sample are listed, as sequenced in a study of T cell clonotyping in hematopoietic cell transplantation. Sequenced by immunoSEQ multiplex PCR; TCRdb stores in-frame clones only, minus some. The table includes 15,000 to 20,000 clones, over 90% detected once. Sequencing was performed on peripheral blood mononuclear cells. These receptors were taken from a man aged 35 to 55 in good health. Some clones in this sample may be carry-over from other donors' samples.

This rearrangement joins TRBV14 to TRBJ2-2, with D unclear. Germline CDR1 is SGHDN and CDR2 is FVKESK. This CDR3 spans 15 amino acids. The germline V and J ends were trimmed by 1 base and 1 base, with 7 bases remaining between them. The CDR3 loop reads CASSQVGGNTGELFF. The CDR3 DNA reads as TGTGCCAGCAGCCAAGTGGGCGGGAACACCGGGGAGCTGTTTTTT. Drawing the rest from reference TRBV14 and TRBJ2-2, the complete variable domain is EAGVTQFPSHSVIEKGQTVTLRCDPISGHDNLYWYRRVMGKEIKFLLHFVKESKQDESGMPNNRFLAERTGGTYSTLKVQPAELEDSGVYFCASSQVGGNTGELFFGEGSRLTVL.

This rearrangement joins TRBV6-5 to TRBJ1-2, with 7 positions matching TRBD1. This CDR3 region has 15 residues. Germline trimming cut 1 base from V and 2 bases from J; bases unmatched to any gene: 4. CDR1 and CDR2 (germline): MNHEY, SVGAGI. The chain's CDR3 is CASSYWGQKNYGYTF. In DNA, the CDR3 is TGTGCCAGCAGTTACTGGGGACAGAAGAACTATGGCTACACCTTC.

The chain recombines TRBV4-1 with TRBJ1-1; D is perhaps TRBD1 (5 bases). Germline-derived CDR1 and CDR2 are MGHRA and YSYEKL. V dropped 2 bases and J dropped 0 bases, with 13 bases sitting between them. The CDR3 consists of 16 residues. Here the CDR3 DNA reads TGCGCCAGCAGCCAATTGCCTCGGGGGTTGAACACTGAAGCTTTCTTT. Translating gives CASSQLPRGLNTEAFF.

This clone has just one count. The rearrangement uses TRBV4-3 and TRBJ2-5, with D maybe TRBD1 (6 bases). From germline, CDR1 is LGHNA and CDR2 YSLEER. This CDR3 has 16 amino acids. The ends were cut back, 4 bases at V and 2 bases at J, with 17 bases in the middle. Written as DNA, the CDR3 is TGCGCCAGCAGCCCGAGGAAAACAGGGAAACAAGAGACCCAGTACTTC. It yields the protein CASSPRKTGKQETQYF.

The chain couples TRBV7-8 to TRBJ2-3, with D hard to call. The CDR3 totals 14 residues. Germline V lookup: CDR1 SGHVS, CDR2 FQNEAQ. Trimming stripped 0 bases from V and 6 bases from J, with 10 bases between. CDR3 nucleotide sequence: TGTGCCAGCAGCTTAGCATGGCTCAGGGATACGCAGTATTTT. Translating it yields CASSLAWLRDTQYF.

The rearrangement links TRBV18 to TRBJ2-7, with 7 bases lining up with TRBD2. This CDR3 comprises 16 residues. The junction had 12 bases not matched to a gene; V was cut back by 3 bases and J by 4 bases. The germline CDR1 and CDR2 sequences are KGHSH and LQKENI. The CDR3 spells CASSPTSGGSQYEQYF. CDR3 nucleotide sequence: TGTGCCAGCTCACCCACTTCTGGCGGGAGTCAGTACGAGCAGTACTTC.

The DNA of the CDR3 is TGCGCCAGCAGCCAAGAACAGGGGGGATCAATGGGTTACCAAGAGACCCAGTACTTC. Protein: CASSQEQGGSMGYQETQYF. The genes are TRBV4-1 and TRBJ2-5; TRBD1 matches 8 bases. Germline CDR1 reads MGHRA; CDR2 reads YSYEKL. V was clipped by 0 bases and J by 0 bases; unmatched bases: 12. CDR3 length: 19 amino acids.

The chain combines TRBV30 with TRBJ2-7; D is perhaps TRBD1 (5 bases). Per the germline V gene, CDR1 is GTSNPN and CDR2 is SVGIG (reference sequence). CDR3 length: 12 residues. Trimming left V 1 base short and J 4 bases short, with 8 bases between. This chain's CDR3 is CAWSATVYEQYF. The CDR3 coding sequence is TGTGCCTGGAGTGCGACAGTTTACGAGCAGTACTTC. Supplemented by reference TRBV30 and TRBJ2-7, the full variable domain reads SQTIHQWPATLVQPVGSPLSLECTVEGTSNPNLYWYRQAAGRGLQLLFYSVGIGQISSEVPQNLSASRPQDRQFILSSKKLLLSDSGFYLCAWSATVYEQYFGPGTRLTVT.

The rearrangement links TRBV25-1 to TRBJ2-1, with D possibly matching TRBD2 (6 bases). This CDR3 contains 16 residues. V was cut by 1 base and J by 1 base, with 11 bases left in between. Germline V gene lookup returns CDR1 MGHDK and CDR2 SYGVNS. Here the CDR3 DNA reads TGTGCCAGCAGTGAATCCCCAGGGAGGTCCTACAATGAGCAGTTCTTC. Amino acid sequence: CASSESPGRSYNEQFF. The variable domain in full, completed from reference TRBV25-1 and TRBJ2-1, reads EADIYQTPRYLVIGTGKKITLECSQTMGHDKMYWYQQDPGMELHLIHYSYGVNSTEKGDLSSESTVSRIRTEHFPLTLESARPSHTSQYLCASSESPGRSYNEQFFGPGTRLTVL.

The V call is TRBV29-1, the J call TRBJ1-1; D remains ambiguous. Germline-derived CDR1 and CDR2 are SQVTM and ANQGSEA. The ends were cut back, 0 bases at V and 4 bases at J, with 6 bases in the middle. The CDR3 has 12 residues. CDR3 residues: CSVEDNPTEAFF. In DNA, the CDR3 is TGCAGCGTTGAAGACAATCCCACTGAAGCTTTCTTT.

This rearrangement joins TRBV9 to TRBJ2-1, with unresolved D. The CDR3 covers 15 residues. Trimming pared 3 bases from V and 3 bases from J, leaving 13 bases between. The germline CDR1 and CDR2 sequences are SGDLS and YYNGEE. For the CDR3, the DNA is TGTGCCAGCAGCGCCCATGGCGGAGACTACAATGAGCAGTTCTTC. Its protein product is CASSAHGGDYNEQFF.

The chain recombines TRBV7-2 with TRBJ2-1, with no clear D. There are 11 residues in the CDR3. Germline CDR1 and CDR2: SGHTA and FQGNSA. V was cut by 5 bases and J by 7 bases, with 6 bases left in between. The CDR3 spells CASSGLNEQFF. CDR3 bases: TGTGCCAGCAGCGGTTTGAATGAGCAGTTCTTC.

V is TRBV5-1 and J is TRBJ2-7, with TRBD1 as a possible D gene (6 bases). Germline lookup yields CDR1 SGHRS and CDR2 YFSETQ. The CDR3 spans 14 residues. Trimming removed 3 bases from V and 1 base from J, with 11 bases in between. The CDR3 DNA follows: TGCGCCAGCAGCTCTGGTAGGGGGTCCTACGAGCAGTACTTC. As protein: CASSSGRGSYEQYF.

The CDR3 coding sequence is TGTGCCAGCAGCTTGGAACAGGGGCGGGTGAACACTGAAGCTTTCTTT. Translating it yields CASSLEQGRVNTEAFF. This rearrangement joins TRBV7-8 to TRBJ1-1; 7 nucleotides match TRBD1. J lost 0 bases, V lost 3 bases, and 7 bases had no gene match. The V gene's germline CDR1 is SGHVS and CDR2 FQNEAQ. The CDR3 runs 16 residues.

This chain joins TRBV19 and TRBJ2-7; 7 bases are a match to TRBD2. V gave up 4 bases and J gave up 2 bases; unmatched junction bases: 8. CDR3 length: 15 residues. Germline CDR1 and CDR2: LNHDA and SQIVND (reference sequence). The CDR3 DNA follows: TGTGCCAGTAGTAAGGCTAGCGGAGATACCTACGAGCAGTACTTC. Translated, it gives CASSKASGDTYEQYF.

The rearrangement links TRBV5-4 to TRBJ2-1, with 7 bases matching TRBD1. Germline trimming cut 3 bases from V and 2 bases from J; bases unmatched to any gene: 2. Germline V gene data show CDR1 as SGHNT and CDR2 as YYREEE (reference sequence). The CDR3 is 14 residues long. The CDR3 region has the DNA TGTGCCAGCAGCTACGGGACAGCCTACAATGAGCAGTTCTTC. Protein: CASSYGTAYNEQFF.

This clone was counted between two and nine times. The CDR3 loop is CASSQERGLAGVSYEQYF. The CDR3 bases are TGCGCCAGCAGCCAAGAACGGGGACTAGCGGGAGTCAGTTACGAGCAGTACTTC. This chain joins TRBV4-3 and TRBJ2-7, with 14 bases matching TRBD2. The CDR3 sequence is 18 residues long. The germline CDR1 and CDR2 sequences are LGHNA and YSLEER. The trim removed 0 bases at V and 4 bases at J, leaving 8 bases unmatched.

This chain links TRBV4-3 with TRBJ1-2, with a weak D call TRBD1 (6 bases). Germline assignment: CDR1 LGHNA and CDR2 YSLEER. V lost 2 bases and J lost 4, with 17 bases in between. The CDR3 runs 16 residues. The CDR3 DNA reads TGCGCCAGCAGCCAACTTGCGTACAGGGCGGGCTATGGCTACACCTTC. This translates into CASSQLAYRAGYGYTF.

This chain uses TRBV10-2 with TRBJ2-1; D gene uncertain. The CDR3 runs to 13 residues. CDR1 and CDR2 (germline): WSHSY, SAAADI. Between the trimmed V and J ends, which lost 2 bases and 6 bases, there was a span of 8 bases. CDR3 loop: CASSENPLNEQFF. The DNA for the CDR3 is TGCGCCAGCAGTGAGAACCCCCTCAATGAGCAGTTCTTC.

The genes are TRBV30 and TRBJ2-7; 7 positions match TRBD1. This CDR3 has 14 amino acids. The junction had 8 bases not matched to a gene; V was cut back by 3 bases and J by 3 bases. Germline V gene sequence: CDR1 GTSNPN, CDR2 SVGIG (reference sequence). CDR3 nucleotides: TGTGCCTGGAGAAAGGACAGGTCGGGCTACGAGCAGTACTTC. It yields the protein CAWRKDRSGYEQYF.

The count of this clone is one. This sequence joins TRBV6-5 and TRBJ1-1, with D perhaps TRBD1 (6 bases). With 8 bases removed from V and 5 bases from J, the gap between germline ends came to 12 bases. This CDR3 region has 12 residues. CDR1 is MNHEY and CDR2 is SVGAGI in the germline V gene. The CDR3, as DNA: TGTGCCAGCTCCCAGGGGAGAACTGAAGCTTTCTTT. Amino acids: CASSQGRTEAFF.